Below are 18 T cell receptor beta chains sequenced from a single sample in a study of graft-versus-host responses after intestinal transplantation. Their cognate antigens are unknown. The assay was immunoSEQ multiplex PCR, and TCRdb's table has in-frame clones only and misses some. The table includes about 99,000 clones, 80% to 95% detected once. This material consisted of unstimulated CD8+ T cells sorted from spleen or lymph node cells, taken before intestinal transplant. The source is a human donor who received an intestinal transplant.

The CDR3 region is CASSSMDRVSVEQFF. CDR3 in DNA: TGTGCCAGCAGCAGTATGGACAGGGTCTCGGTTGAGCAGTTCTTC. The chain couples TRBV7-8 to TRBJ2-1; 8 bases line up with TRBD1. V lost 5 bases to trimming and J lost 9 bases; unmatched junction nucleotides: 12. CDR1 and CDR2 from the germline V gene are SGHVS and FQNEAQ. CDR3 size: 15 residues.

J is TRBJ2-2 and V is TRBV6-6; D call uncertain. This CDR3 has 15 amino acids. Germline V gene data show CDR1 as MNHNY and CDR2 as SVGAGI (reference sequence). Trimming left V 4 bases short and J 0 bases short, with 9 bases between. The CDR3 coding sequence is TGTGCCAGCAGTTTGTATCGAACGAACACCGGGGAGCTGTTTTTT. Translating gives CASSLYRTNTGELFF.

The chain has TRBV5-6 and TRBJ2-3, with D maybe TRBD2 (7 bases). Per the germline V gene, CDR1 is SGHDT and CDR2 is YYEEEE. This CDR3 comprises 15 residues. V lost 5 bases to trimming and J lost 0 bases, with 13 bases between them. As DNA, the CDR3 is TGTGCCAGCAGGACGTGGGGGGGCAGCACAGATACGCAGTATTTT. Residues: CASRTWGGSTDTQYF. The whole variable domain, remainder taken from reference TRBV5-6 and TRBJ2-3, is DAGVTQSPTHLIKTRGQQVTLRCSPKSGHDTVSWYQQALGQGPQFIFQYYEEEERQRGNFPDRFSGHQFPNYSSELNVNALLLGDSALYLCASRTWGGSTDTQYFGPGTRLTVL.

The J gene is TRBJ2-1, the V gene TRBV29-1; no definite D call. Germline CDR1 reads SQVTM; CDR2 reads ANQGSEA. The CDR3 is made up of 10 amino acids. V lost 4 bases and J 7 bases, leaving 5 bases between the germline ends. The CDR3 DNA sequence: TGCAGCGTTGGGAGTAATGAGCAGTTCTTC. This gives the protein CSVGSNEQFF.

This chain uses TRBV5-1 with TRBJ2-3; TRBD1 aligns across 9 bases. Germline trimming cut 7 bases from V and 0 bases from J; bases unmatched to any gene: 9. This CDR3 spans 16 amino acids. Germline V gene data show CDR1 as SGHRS and CDR2 as YFSETQ. The chain's CDR3 is CASVLQGQGSTDTQYF. The DNA for the CDR3 is TGCGCCAGCGTTCTACAAGGACAGGGGAGCACAGATACGCAGTATTTT.

The chain couples TRBV5-1 to TRBJ2-7, with 14 bases identical to TRBD2. Losses at the gene ends were 4 bases for V and 5 bases for J; bases not matched to a gene: 8. Per germline, CDR1 SGHRS and CDR2 YFSETQ. This CDR3 comprises 16 residues. The CDR3 protein is CASSPGTSGGMDEQYF. The CDR3 DNA reads TGCGCCAGCAGCCCAGGGACTAGCGGGGGAATGGACGAGCAGTACTTC.

This clone was found once. This chain uses TRBV19 with TRBJ1-2; D gene ambiguous. Germline V gives CDR1 LNHDA, CDR2 SQIVND (reference sequence). Deletions cut 3 bases from V and 8 bases from J, with 13 bases between. This CDR3 comprises 13 residues. CDR3 in amino acids: CASSMSQNIGYTF. CDR3 nucleotide sequence: TGTGCCAGTAGTATGTCCCAGAATATCGGCTACACCTTC.

The chain recombines TRBV7-9 with TRBJ1-5; D gene unclear. Germline loops: CDR1 SEHNR, CDR2 FQNEAQ (reference sequence). The CDR3 is made up of 14 amino acids. The V and J ends lost 1 base and 4 bases respectively, with 8 bases between them. This chain's CDR3 is CASSLEGRNQPQHF. Written as DNA, the CDR3 is TGTGCCAGCAGCTTAGAAGGCAGAAATCAGCCCCAGCATTTT.

This chain links TRBV5-6 with TRBJ2-7, with D unresolved. The J call may not be correct, given that the DNA end is closer to TRBJ2-1. CDR1 and CDR2 (germline): SGHDT, YYEEEE. This CDR3 spans 16 amino acids. The chain's CDR3 is CASSEFTPSSYNEQFF. DNA for the CDR3: TGTGCCAGCAGCGAATTTACTCCCAGCTCCTACAATGAGCAGTTCTTC.

The chain joins TRBV6-6 to TRBJ2-5; the match to TRBD2 covers 11 bases. After removal of 5 bases from V and 4 bases from J, the junction contained 3 bases not matched to a gene. CDR1 and CDR2 (germline): MNHNY, SVGAGI (reference sequence). The CDR3 is 14 residues long. The CDR3 loop reads CASSGSGGAETQYF. DNA for the CDR3: TGTGCCAGCAGTGGTAGCGGGGGGGCAGAGACCCAGTACTTC.

This chain joins TRBV2 and TRBJ2-3, with a tentative D call TRBD1 (6 bases). Looked up from germline, CDR1 is SNHLY and CDR2 is FYNNEI. Trimming left V 2 bases short and J 4 bases short, with 13 bases between. CDR3 size: 15 residues. CDR3 nucleotides: TGTGCCAGCAGTGAATGGGGGCAGGGAGCAGATACGCAGTATTTT. Its translation is CASSEWGQGADTQYF.

The chain recombines TRBV4-1 with TRBJ2-5; D may be TRBD2 (5 bases). Trimming stripped 2 bases from V and 2 bases from J, with 9 bases between. The CDR3 runs to 14 residues. Germline assignment: CDR1 MGHRA and CDR2 YSYEKL. The CDR3 coding sequence is TGCGCCAGCAGCCAATCCCGGGGACAAGAGACCCAGTACTTC. Protein product: CASSQSRGQETQYF.

V and J are TRBV4-1 and TRBJ1-5; 7 positions match TRBD1. This CDR3 region has 15 residues. Looked up from germline, CDR1 is MGHRA and CDR2 is YSYEKL. Unmatched junction bases numbered 4, after V lost 1 base and J lost 4 bases. CDR3 in amino acids: CASSQVGQANQPQHF. The CDR3 DNA reads TGCGCCAGCAGCCAAGTTGGACAGGCGAATCAGCCCCAGCATTTT.

The chain combines TRBV7-9 with TRBJ2-7; possibly TRBD1 for D (6 bases). Germline V CDR1 and CDR2: SEHNR, FQNEAQ (reference sequence). This CDR3 is built from 15 residues. The germline V and J ends were trimmed by 2 bases and 6 bases, with 17 bases remaining between them. DNA for the CDR3: TGTGCCAGCAGCTTAACAGGGTTCAGTCCCGTCGAGCAGTACTTC. Protein product: CASSLTGFSPVEQYF.

The chain uses TRBV13 and TRBJ2-7; 9 bases match TRBD2. Losses at the gene ends were 3 bases for V and 2 bases for J; bases not matched to a gene: 5. This CDR3 region has 15 residues. The V gene's germline CDR1 is PRHDT and CDR2 FYEKMQ (reference sequence). CDR3 region: CASSFPAGGPYEQYF. CDR3 nucleotides: TGTGCCAGCAGCTTTCCAGCGGGGGGACCCTACGAGCAGTACTTC.

This clone was counted between two and nine times. V usage is TRBV18 and J usage is TRBJ1-3; the D is unclear. This CDR3 is built from 14 residues. V dropped 3 bases and J dropped 4 bases, with 10 bases sitting between them. Looked up from germline, CDR1 is KGHSH and CDR2 is LQKENI. Here the CDR3 reads CASSPDGEGNTIYF. The CDR3 bases are TGTGCCAGCTCACCCGACGGGGAGGGAAACACCATATATTTT.

In this sample, this clone turned up once. CDR3 nucleotides: TGTGCCAGCAGCTCCCCGGAGGGTGAGACCCAGTACTTC. Translation gives CASSSPEGETQYF. V gene TRBV7-9 combines with J gene TRBJ2-5; a possible D gene is TRBD2 (6 bases). CDR3 size: 13 residues. V lost 4 bases and J lost 5, with 11 bases in between. Germline V CDR1 and CDR2: SEHNR, FQNEAQ (reference sequence).

V gene TRBV9 combines with J gene TRBJ2-1, with 8 bases identical to TRBD2. Germline values: CDR1 SGDLS, CDR2 YYNGEE. V was clipped by 3 bases and J by 5 bases; unmatched bases: 4. The CDR3 has 14 amino acids. The CDR3 protein is CASSAGLAHNEQFF. CDR3 coding DNA: TGTGCCAGCAGCGCCGGACTAGCCCACAATGAGCAGTTCTTC.